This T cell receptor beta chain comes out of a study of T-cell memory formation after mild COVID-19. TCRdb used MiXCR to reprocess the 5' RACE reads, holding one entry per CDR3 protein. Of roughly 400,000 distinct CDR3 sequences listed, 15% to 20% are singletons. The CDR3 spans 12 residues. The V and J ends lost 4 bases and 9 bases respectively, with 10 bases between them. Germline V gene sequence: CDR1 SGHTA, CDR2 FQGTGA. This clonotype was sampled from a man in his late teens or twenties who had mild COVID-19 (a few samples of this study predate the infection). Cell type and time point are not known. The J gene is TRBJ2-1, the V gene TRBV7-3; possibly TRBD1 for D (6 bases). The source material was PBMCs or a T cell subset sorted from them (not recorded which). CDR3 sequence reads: CASSSGQLEQFF. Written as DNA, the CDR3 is TGTGCCAGCAGCTCTGGACAGCTTGAGCAGTTCTTC.